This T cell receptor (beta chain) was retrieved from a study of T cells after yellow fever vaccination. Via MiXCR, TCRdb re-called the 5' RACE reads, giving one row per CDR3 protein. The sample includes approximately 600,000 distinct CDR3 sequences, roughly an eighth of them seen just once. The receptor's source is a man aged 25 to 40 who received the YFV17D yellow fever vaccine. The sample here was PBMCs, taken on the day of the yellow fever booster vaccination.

Written as DNA, the CDR3 is TGTGCCTGGAGCGCCTCCCTAGGGAGGGACGAGCAGTACTTC. It codes for CAWSASLGRDEQYF. J is TRBJ2-7 and V is TRBV30; 7 nucleotides line up with TRBD2. J lost 5 bases, V lost 3 bases, and 10 bases had no gene match. CDR1 and CDR2 from the germline V gene are GTSNPN and SVGIG (reference sequence). CDR3 length equals 14 residues.